The following is a T cell receptor (beta chain) sequence with its context. The CDR3 sequence is 11 residues long. V was clipped by 1 base and J by 9 bases, with 4 bases between them. Germline values: CDR1 SEHNR, CDR2 FQNEAQ (reference sequence). Clones were sequenced by immunoSEQ multiplex PCR, and TCRdb holds only the in-frame ones, with some missing. The sample has 1,400,000 or so clones; around 98.5% are singletons. The data were obtained in a study of shared clonotypes between healthy human individuals. Donors were Caucasian adults residing in Nashville, Tennessee, USA. The source is a man aged 25-40 years in good health. Material: naive CD4+ T cells sorted from blood. Subset given: CD45RA+ positively selected. V is TRBV7-9 and J is TRBJ2-1; D is ambiguous. The CDR3 DNA reads as TGTGCCAGCAGCTTAGTCACTGAGCAGTTCTTC. This translates into CASSLVTEQFF. Combining the CDR3 with reference TRBV7-9 and TRBJ2-1 gives the whole variable domain DTGVSQNPRHKITKRGQNVTFRCDPISEHNRLYWYRQTLGQGPEFLTYFQNEAQLEKSRLLSDRFSAERPKGSFSTLEIQRTEQGDSAMYLCASSLVTEQFFGPGTRLTVL.